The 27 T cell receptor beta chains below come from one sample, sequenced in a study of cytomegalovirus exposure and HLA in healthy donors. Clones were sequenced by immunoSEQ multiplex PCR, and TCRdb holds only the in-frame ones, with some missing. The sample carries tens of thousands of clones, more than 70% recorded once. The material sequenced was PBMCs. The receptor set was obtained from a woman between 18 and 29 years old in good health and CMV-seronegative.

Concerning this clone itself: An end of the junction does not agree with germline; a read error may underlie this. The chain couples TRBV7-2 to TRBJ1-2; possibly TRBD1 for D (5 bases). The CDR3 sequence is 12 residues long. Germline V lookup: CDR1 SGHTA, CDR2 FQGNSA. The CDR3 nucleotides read TGTGCCAGCAGCTTAGTAGGGGTGGTTTCCGTTTTC. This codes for CASSLVGVVSVF.

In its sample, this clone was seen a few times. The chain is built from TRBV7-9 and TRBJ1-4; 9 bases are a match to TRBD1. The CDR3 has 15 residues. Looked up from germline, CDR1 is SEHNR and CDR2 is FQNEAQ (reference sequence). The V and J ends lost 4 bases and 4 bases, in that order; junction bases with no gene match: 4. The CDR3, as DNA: TGTGCCAGCAGCTCGACGGGACAGGGTAATGAAAAACTGTTTTTT. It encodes CASSSTGQGNEKLFF.

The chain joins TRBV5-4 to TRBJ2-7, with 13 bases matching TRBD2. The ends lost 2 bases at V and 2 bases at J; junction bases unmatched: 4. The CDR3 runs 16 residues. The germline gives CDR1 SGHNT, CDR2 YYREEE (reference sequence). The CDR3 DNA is TGTGCCAGCAGCTTTTCCGGGACTAGCGGGACCTACGAGCAGTACTTC. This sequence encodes CASSFSGTSGTYEQYF.

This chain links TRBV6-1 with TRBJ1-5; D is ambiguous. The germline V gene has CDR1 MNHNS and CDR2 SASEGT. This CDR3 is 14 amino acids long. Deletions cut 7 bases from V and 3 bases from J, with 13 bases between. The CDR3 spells CASTNGEINQPQHF. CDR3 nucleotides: TGTGCCAGCACCAACGGGGAAATCAATCAGCCCCAGCATTTT.

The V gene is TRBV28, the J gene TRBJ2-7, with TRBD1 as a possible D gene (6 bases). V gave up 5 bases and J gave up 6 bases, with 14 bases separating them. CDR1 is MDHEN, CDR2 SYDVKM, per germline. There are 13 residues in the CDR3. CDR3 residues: CASSNDRFLEQYF. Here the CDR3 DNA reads TGTGCCAGCAGTAACGACAGGTTTCTCGAGCAGTACTTC.

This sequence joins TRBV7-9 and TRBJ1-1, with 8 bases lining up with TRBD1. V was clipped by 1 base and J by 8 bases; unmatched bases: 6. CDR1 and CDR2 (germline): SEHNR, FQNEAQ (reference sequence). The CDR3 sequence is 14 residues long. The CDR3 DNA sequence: TGTGCCAGCAGCTTAGATCTTGGACAGGGAGAAGCTTTCTTT. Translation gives CASSLDLGQGEAFF.

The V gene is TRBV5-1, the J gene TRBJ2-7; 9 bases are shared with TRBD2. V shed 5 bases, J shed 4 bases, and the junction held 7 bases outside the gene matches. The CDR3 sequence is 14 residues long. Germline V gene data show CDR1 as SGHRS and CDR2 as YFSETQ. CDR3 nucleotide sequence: TGCGCCAGCAGAGATAGCGGGGGAGGGTACGAGCAGTACTTC. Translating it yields CASRDSGGGYEQYF.

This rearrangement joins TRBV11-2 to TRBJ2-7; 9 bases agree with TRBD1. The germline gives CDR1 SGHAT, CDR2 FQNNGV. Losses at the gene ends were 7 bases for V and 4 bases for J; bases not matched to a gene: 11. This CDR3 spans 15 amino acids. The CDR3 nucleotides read TGTGCCAGCACATTGGGAGGACAGGGGATTTACGAGCAGTACTTC. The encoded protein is CASTLGGQGIYEQYF.

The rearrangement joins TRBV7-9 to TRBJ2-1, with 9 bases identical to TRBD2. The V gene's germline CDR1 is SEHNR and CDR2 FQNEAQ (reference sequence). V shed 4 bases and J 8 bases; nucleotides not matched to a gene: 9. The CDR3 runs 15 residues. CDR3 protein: CASSSSGASTDEQFF. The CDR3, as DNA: TGTGCCAGCAGCTCTAGCGGGGCATCGACGGATGAGCAGTTCTTC.

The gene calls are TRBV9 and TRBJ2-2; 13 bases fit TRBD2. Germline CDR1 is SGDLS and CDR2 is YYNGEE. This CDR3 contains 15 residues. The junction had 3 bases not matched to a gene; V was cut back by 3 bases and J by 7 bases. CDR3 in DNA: TGTGCCAGCAGCGGAGGACTAGCGGGAGTCGGGGAGCTGTTTTTT. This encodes CASSGGLAGVGELFF.

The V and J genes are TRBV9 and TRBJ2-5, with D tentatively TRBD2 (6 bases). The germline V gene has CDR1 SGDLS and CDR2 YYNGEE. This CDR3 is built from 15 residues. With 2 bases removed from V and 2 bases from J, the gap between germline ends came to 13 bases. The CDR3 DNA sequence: TGTGCCAGCAGCGTGCCGGGGGAAGGACAAGAGACCCAGTACTTC. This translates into CASSVPGEGQETQYF.

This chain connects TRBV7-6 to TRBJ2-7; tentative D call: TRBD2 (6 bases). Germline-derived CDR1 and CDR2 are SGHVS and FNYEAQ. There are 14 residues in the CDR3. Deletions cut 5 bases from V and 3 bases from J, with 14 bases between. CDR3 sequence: CASSPRREGYEQYF. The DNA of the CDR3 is TGTGCCAGCAGCCCCCGGCGGGAAGGCTACGAGCAGTACTTC.

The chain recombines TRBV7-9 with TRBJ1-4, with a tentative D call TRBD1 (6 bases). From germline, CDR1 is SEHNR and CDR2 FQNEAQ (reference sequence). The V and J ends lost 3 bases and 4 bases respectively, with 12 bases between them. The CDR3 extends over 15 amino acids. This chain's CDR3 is CASSLGAALNEKLFF. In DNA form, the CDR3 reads TGTGCCAGCAGCTTGGGGGCAGCACTTAATGAAAAACTGTTTTTT.

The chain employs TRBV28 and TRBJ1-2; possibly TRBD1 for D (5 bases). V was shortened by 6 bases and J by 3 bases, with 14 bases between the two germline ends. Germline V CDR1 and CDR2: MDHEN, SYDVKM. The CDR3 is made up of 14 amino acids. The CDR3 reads CASRSVDSDYGYTF. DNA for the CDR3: TGTGCCAGCAGATCGGTCGACAGTGACTATGGCTACACCTTC.

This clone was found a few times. The DNA of the CDR3 is TGTGCCAGCAGCTTAATGGGACAGGGGAGTTATCAGCCCCAGCATTTT. It specifies CASSLMGQGSYQPQHF. The gene calls are TRBV7-2 and TRBJ1-5; 10 nucleotides align to TRBD1. Unmatched junction bases numbered 6, after V lost 2 bases and J lost 5 bases. There are 16 residues in the CDR3. CDR1 SGHTA and CDR2 FQGNSA come from the germline V gene. The full variable domain, with the rest looked up from reference TRBV7-2 and TRBJ1-5, is GAGVSQSPSNKVTEKGKDVELRCDPISGHTALYWYRQSLGQGLEFLIYFQGNSAPDKSGLPSDRFSAERTGGSVSTLTIQRTQQEDSAVYLCASSLMGQGSYQPQHFGDGTRLSIL.

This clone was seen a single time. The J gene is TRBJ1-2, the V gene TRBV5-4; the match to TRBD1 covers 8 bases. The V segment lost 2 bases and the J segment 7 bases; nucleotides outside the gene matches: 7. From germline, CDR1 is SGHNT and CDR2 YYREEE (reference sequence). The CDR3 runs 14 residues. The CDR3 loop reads CASSFGQGALGYTF. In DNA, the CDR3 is TGTGCCAGCAGCTTCGGTCAGGGGGCACTTGGCTACACCTTC.

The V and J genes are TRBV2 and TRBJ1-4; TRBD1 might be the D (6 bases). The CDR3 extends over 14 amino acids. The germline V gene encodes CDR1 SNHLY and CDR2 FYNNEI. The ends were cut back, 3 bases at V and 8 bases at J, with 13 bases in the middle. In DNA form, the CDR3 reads TGTGCCAGCAGTGACAGGGGTAGGGAGGAAAAACTGTTTTTT. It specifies CASSDRGREEKLFF.

CDR3 sequence (DNA): TGTGCCAGCAGCTTGTCCGTGGGAGGGGGTCCAGATACGCAGTATTTT. It specifies CASSLSVGGGPDTQYF. The chain combines TRBV5-4 with TRBJ2-3; a weak D match, TRBD2 (7 bases). V lost 1 base and J lost 4, with 16 bases in between. CDR3 length equals 16 residues. The germline gives CDR1 SGHNT, CDR2 YYREEE (reference sequence).

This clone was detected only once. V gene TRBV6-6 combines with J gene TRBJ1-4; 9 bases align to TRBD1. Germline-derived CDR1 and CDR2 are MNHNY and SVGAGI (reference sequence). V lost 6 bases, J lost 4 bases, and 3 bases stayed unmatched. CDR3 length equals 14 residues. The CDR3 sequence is CASSRQGVNEKLFF. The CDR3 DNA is TGTGCCAGCAGCAGACAGGGGGTTAATGAAAAACTGTTTTTT.

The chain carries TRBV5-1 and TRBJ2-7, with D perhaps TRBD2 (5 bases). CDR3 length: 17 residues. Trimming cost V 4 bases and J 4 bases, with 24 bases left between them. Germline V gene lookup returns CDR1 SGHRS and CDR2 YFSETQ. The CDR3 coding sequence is TGCGCCAGCAGCCCCTCCCTCCGGGGAGCGTCTTGGTACGAGCAGTACTTC. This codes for CASSPSLRGASWYEQYF.

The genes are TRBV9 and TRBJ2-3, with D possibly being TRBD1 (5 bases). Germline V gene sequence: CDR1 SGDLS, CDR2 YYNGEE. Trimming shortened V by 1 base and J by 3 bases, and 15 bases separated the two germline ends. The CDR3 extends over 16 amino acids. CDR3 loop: CASSVQGSFGTDTQYF. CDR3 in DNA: TGTGCCAGCAGCGTACAGGGCTCGTTCGGGACAGATACGCAGTATTTT.

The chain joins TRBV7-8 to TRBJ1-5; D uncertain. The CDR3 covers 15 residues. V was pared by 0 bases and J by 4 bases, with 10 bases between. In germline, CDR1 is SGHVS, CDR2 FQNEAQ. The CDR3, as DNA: TGTGCCAGCAGCTTAGCGCGCAGGCTAAATCAGCCCCAGCATTTT. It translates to CASSLARRLNQPQHF.

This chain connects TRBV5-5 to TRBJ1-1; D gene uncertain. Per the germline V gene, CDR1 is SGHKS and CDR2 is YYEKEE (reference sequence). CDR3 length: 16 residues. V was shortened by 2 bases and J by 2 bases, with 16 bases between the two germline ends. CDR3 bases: TGTGCCAGCAGCTTACTCTTAAGTGAGGGAAACACTGAAGCTTTCTTT. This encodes CASSLLLSEGNTEAFF.

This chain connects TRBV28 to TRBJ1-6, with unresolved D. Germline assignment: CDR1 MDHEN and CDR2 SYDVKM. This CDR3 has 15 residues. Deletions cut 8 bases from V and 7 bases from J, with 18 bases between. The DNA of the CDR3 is TGTGCCAGCTCCCCGGGCGGGGAAATAAATTCACCCCTCCACTTT. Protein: CASSPGGEINSPLHF.

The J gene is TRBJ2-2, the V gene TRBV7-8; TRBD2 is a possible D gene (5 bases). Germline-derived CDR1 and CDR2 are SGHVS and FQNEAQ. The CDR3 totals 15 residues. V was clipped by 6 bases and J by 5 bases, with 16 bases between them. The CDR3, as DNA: TGTGCCAGCAGACCTGTCACGGGGTTAACCGGGGAGCTGTTTTTT. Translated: CASRPVTGLTGELFF.

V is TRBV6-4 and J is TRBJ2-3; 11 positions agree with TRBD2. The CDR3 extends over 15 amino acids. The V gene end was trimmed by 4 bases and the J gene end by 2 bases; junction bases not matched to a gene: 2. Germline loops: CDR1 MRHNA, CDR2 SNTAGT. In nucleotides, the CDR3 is TGTGCCAGCAGTGGACTAGCGGGGACCACAGATACGCAGTATTTT. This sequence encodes CASSGLAGTTDTQYF.

CDR3 sequence: CASSFRDTQETQYF. Here the CDR3 DNA reads TGTGCCAGCAGTTTCCGGGACACCCAAGAGACCCAGTACTTC. V usage is TRBV6-5 and J usage is TRBJ2-5, with a weak D call TRBD1 (6 bases). The germline V gene has CDR1 MNHEY and CDR2 SVGAGI. The CDR3 extends over 14 amino acids. Trimming took off 4 bases at V and 1 base at J, with 10 bases between the two ends.